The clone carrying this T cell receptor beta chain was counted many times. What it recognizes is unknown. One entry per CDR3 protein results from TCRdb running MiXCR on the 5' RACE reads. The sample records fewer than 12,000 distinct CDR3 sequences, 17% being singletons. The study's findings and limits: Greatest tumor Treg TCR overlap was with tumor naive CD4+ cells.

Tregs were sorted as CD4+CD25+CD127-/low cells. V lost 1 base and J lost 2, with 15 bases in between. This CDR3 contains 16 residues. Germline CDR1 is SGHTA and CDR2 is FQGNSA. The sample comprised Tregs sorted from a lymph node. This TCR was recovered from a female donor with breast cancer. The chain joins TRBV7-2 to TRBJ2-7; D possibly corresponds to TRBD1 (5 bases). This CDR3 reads CASSLGVRGQAYEQYF. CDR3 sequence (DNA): TGTGCCAGCAGCTTAGGTGTGCGCGGACAAGCCTACGAGCAGTACTTC.